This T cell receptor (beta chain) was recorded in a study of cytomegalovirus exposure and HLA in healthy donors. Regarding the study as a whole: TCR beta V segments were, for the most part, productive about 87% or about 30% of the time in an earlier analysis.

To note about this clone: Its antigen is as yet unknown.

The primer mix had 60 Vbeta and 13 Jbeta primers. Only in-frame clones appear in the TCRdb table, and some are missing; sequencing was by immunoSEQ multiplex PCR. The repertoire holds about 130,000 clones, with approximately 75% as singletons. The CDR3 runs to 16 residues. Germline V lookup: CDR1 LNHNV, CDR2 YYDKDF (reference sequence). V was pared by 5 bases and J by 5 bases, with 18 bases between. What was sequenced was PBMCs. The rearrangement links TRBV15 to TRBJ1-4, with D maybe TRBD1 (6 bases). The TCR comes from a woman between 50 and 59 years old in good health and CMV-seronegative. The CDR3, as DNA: TGTGCCACCAGCCGAGGCTGGACAGCCCTCAATGAAAAACTGTTTTTT. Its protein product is CATSRGWTALNEKLFF.